The 18 T cell receptor beta chains in this list originate from one sample, sequenced in a study of cytotoxic CD8 clonotypes in ibrutinib-treated CLL. Using immunoSEQ multiplex PCR, the repertoire was profiled, and TCRdb retains in-frame clones only, with some absent. Of around 25,000 clones in the sample, 55% to 70% were seen once. Sequences were derived from PBMCs, sampled at disease progression, from a patient treated with ibrutinib. These receptors were collected from a human donor with chronic lymphocytic leukemia.

The rearrangement links TRBV19 to TRBJ1-6, with 9 bases identical to TRBD1. V lost 6 bases to trimming and J lost 9 bases; unmatched junction nucleotides: 9. Per germline, CDR1 LNHDA and CDR2 SQIVND (reference sequence). The CDR3 is 15 residues long. CDR3 sequence: CASSLAGTGISPLHF. CDR3 nucleotides: TGTGCCAGTAGCTTGGCAGGGACAGGGATTTCACCCCTCCACTTT.

The chain recombines TRBV10-1 with TRBJ1-4; perhaps TRBD1 as D (6 bases). Germline V CDR1 and CDR2: WNHNN, SYGVQD (reference sequence). V was shortened by 10 bases and J by 8 bases, with 17 bases between the two germline ends. The CDR3 contains 13 residues. The CDR3 spells CATLGGLLEKLFF. In DNA, the CDR3 is TGCGCCACCCTCGGGGGCTTGCTGGAAAAACTGTTTTTT.

The chain uses TRBV6-5 and TRBJ1-2; maybe TRBD1 (5 bases). V was cut by 2 bases and J by 6 bases, with 10 bases left in between. The CDR3 has 13 residues. Germline CDR1 and CDR2: MNHEY and SVGAGI. The CDR3 bases are TGTGCCAGCAGTTACGGGGGTGGGAATGGCTACACCTTC. Translation: CASSYGGGNGYTF.

The rearrangement joins TRBV2 to TRBJ2-1; possibly TRBD1 or TRBD2 for D (5 bases each). Germline lookup yields CDR1 SNHLY and CDR2 FYNNEI. This CDR3 has 15 amino acids. V lost 4 bases, J lost 9 bases, and 19 bases lay in between. The CDR3 nucleotides are TGTGCCAGCAGTGGGGTAACTAGGGGAACCGGTGAGCAGTTCTTC. Protein: CASSGVTRGTGEQFF.

The chain carries TRBV19 and TRBJ1-5, with 7 bases lining up with TRBD1. The CDR3 spans 12 residues. The junction had 1 base not matched to a gene; V was cut back by 7 bases and J by 4 bases. Looked up from germline, CDR1 is LNHDA and CDR2 is SQIVND (reference sequence). CDR3 sequence (DNA): TGTGCCAGTAAACAGGGGAATCAGCCCCAGCATTTT. This codes for CASKQGNQPQHF.

J is TRBJ2-7 and V is TRBV6-4; D is perhaps TRBD1 (5 bases). V shed 4 bases and J shed 7 bases, with 14 bases lying between them. CDR3 length: 13 amino acids. CDR1 and CDR2 from the germline V gene are MRHNA and SNTAGT. CDR3 DNA sequence: TGTGCCAGCAGTGTAGGGCAGGGCGGTGAGCAGTACTTC. Its protein is CASSVGQGGEQYF.

This chain uses TRBV19 with TRBJ1-2; D is perhaps TRBD1 (5 bases). V was clipped by 4 bases and J by 6 bases, with 12 bases between them. Looked up from germline, CDR1 is LNHDA and CDR2 is SQIVND (reference sequence). There are 13 residues in the CDR3. The CDR3 loop is CASSNQAGNGYTF. CDR3 DNA: TGTGCCAGTAGTAATCAGGCAGGGAATGGCTACACCTTC.

The chain is built from TRBV7-6 and TRBJ2-7; TRBD1 is a possible D gene (5 bases). Germline V gene lookup returns CDR1 SGHVS and CDR2 FNYEAQ. Trimming cost V 1 base and J 2 bases, with 6 bases left between them. The CDR3 has 13 amino acids. The CDR3 loop is CASSLGGPYEQYF. As DNA, the CDR3 is TGTGCCAGCAGCTTAGGGGGCCCCTACGAGCAGTACTTC. The full variable domain, with the rest looked up from reference TRBV7-6 and TRBJ2-7, is GAGVSQSPRYKVTKRGQDVALRCDPISGHVSLYWYRQALGQGPEFLTYFNYEAQQDKSGLPNDRFSAERPEGSISTLTIQRTEQRDSAMYRCASSLGGPYEQYFGPGTRLTVT.

V gene TRBV6-5 combines with J gene TRBJ1-3; perhaps TRBD1 as D (5 bases). The CDR3 has 14 residues. The V end was cut by 6 bases, the J end by 1 base, with 10 bases between. Germline V CDR1 and CDR2: MNHEY, SVGAGI. CDR3 bases: TGTGCCAGCAGGGGGCCCCTATCTGGAAACACCATATATTTT. This translates into CASRGPLSGNTIYF.

The rearrangement links TRBV14 to TRBJ2-7, with 8 nucleotides matching TRBD1. The germline V gene has CDR1 SGHDN and CDR2 FVKESK. V was pared by 4 bases and J by 4 bases, with 6 bases of the junction left unmatched. The CDR3 totals 14 residues. CDR3 in amino acids: CASSLGTGVYEQYF. DNA for the CDR3: TGTGCCAGCAGCCTCGGGACAGGAGTTTACGAGCAGTACTTC.

V usage is TRBV19 and J usage is TRBJ1-2; no definite D call. The V end was cut by 4 bases, the J end by 6 bases, with 15 bases between. Looked up from germline, CDR1 is LNHDA and CDR2 is SQIVND (reference sequence). The CDR3 sequence is 14 residues long. In nucleotides, the CDR3 is TGTGCCAGTAGTACAGACACGCCAAGGGATGGCTACACCTTC. Residues: CASSTDTPRDGYTF.

This clone appeared a single time. The chain is built from TRBV4-2 and TRBJ2-5, with 7 bases that match TRBD2. The V gene's germline CDR1 is LGHNA and CDR2 YNFKEQ. The ends lost 0 bases at V and 1 base at J; junction bases unmatched: 8. The CDR3 covers 17 residues. CDR3 loop: CASSQEGSGASQETQYF. The CDR3 DNA reads TGTGCCAGCAGCCAAGAAGGGAGCGGGGCCAGCCAAGAGACCCAGTACTTC.

This clone has a handful of counts. J is TRBJ2-5 and V is TRBV13; D possibly uses TRBD1 or TRBD2 (6 bases each). The V end was cut by 6 bases, the J end by 2 bases, with 13 bases between. Germline CDR1 PRHDT, CDR2 FYEKMQ (reference sequence). The CDR3 covers 14 residues. CDR3 in amino acids: CASRSRGPQETQYF. CDR3 coding DNA: TGTGCCAGCAGGTCACGGGGGCCGCAAGAGACCCAGTACTTC.

This clone is categorized as hyperexpanded. The chain combines TRBV9 with TRBJ1-2; 8 bases line up with TRBD1. Germline trimming cut 4 bases from V and 8 bases from J; bases unmatched to any gene: 16. CDR1 is SGDLS, CDR2 YYNGEE, per germline. The CDR3 spans 16 residues. DNA of the CDR3: TGTGCCAGCAGCACACCACTCCAGGGGGCAGGGGACGGCTACACCTTC. Translated: CASSTPLQGAGDGYTF.

This sequence joins TRBV5-4 and TRBJ2-5; a weak D match, TRBD1 (6 bases). Trimming cost V 5 bases and J 4 bases, with 15 bases left between them. Per the germline V gene, CDR1 is SGHNT and CDR2 is YYREEE (reference sequence). The CDR3 is 14 residues long. The CDR3 reads CASRRGYGRETQYF. CDR3 in DNA: TGTGCCAGCAGGAGGGGGTACGGAAGAGAGACCCAGTACTTC.

To note about this clone: One junction end does not reproduce the germline sequence, and a read error may be involved. This chain joins TRBV6-1 and TRBJ1-1, with D perhaps TRBD1 (5 bases). The CDR3 totals 16 residues. Per germline, CDR1 MNHNS and CDR2 SASEGT. The DNA for the CDR3 is TGTGCCAGCAGCGAAGGAACAGGTTATATGAACACTGAAGCTTTCTTT. Protein sequence: CASSEGTGYMNTEAFF.

This clone has more than one count but fewer than ten. The chain is built from TRBV6-5 and TRBJ2-5; D may correspond to TRBD1 or TRBD2 (5 bases each). Trimming took 2 bases from V and 2 from J, leaving 9 bases between them. The V gene's germline CDR1 is MNHEY and CDR2 SVGAGI. This CDR3 spans 14 amino acids. CDR3 bases: TGTGCCAGCAGTTACGGGGGTAGACAAGAGACCCAGTACTTC. Translated, it gives CASSYGGRQETQYF.

The chain links TRBV27 to TRBJ2-2, with D tentatively TRBD1 (5 bases). The germline V gene encodes CDR1 MNHEY and CDR2 SMNVEV (reference sequence). Trimming shortened V by 3 bases and J by 6 bases, and 14 bases separated the two germline ends. The CDR3 totals 15 residues. CDR3: CASSLFRVSPGELFF. In DNA, the CDR3 is TGTGCCAGCAGTTTGTTCAGGGTTTCCCCCGGGGAGCTGTTTTTT.